The 7 T cell receptor beta chains listed next were all sequenced from one sample in a study of blood T cell repertoires in COVID-19. Sequencing used immunoSEQ multiplex PCR; TCRdb keeps in-frame clones, though not all of them. The data show about 480,000 clones, with about 89% seen just once and approximately 4.3% held by the top ten. Sequencing was carried out using peripheral blood. The receptors derive from a woman aged 30 to 39 with acute or convalescent COVID-19.

This clone was picked up one time. The gene calls are TRBV11-2 and TRBJ1-1; D possibly corresponds to TRBD1 (6 bases). Germline V gene data show CDR1 as SGHAT and CDR2 as FQNNGV. The CDR3 is 12 residues long. V shed 2 bases and J shed 8 bases, with 9 bases lying between them. Written as DNA, the CDR3 is TGTGCCAGCAGCTTAACCGGGACAGAAGCTTTCTTT. Amino acid sequence: CASSLTGTEAFF.

CDR3 coding DNA: TGTGCCAGCCGTAAGGACAGGGTAGCCTACGAGCAGTACTTC. Its translation: CASRKDRVAYEQYF. The gene calls are TRBV6-5 and TRBJ2-7, with TRBD1 matching over 8 bases. The CDR3 consists of 14 residues. With 8 bases clipped from V and 2 bases from J, the junction kept 8 bases outside the gene matches. From germline, CDR1 is MNHEY and CDR2 SVGAGI.

This clone was observed once. The J gene is TRBJ1-2, the V gene TRBV7-9; TRBD1 matches at 10 bases. The germline V gene has CDR1 SEHNR and CDR2 FQNEAQ (reference sequence). Trimming removed 2 bases from V and 2 bases from J; junction bases left unmatched: 8. The CDR3 totals 17 residues. The CDR3 coding sequence is TGTGCCAGCAGCTTATATGGACAGGGGGATCAAAACTATGGCTACACCTTC. This codes for CASSLYGQGDQNYGYTF.

The V gene is TRBV7-3, the J gene TRBJ2-1; possibly TRBD1 for D (5 bases). The CDR3 is 14 amino acids. The V gene lost 5 bases and the J gene lost 8 bases, with 16 bases spanning the gap. Germline V gene sequence: CDR1 SGHTA, CDR2 FQGTGA. CDR3 amino acids: CASSPQGRLDEQFF. The CDR3 bases are TGTGCCAGCAGCCCGCAGGGAAGATTGGATGAGCAGTTCTTC.

The count of this clone is one. The chain carries TRBV7-2 and TRBJ2-7; D is undetermined. Germline V lookup: CDR1 SGHTA, CDR2 FQGNSA. The germline V and J ends were trimmed by 5 bases and 3 bases, with 11 bases remaining between them. The CDR3 consists of 13 residues. CDR3 sequence reads: CASSKIASYEQYF. CDR3 nucleotides: TGTGCCAGCAGCAAAATAGCCAGCTACGAGCAGTACTTC.

V gene TRBV18 combines with J gene TRBJ2-5; 7 bases are a match to TRBD2. Per germline, CDR1 KGHSH and CDR2 LQKENI. This CDR3 has 13 residues. The J segment lost 4 bases and the V segment lost 4 bases, leaving 3 bases of the junction unmatched. The CDR3: CASSQGEGETQYF. DNA for the CDR3: TGTGCCAGCTCACAAGGGGAGGGAGAGACCCAGTACTTC.

The chain joins TRBV10-3 to TRBJ2-2, with 12 bases matching TRBD1. The CDR3 runs 14 residues. V gave up 6 bases and J gave up 7 bases; unmatched junction bases: 3. CDR1 and CDR2 from the germline V gene are ENHRY and SYGVKD. CDR3 amino acids: CAIRGQGAGGELFF. The CDR3 DNA reads TGTGCCATCAGGGGACAGGGGGCCGGCGGGGAGCTGTTTTTT.